This T cell receptor (beta chain) was sequenced during a study of graft-versus-host responses after intestinal transplantation. In the study overall: Every transplant recipient was induced with anti-thymocyte globulin, then maintained on tacrolimus and steroids for about 3 years.

Germline V gene lookup returns CDR1 SEHNR and CDR2 FQNEAQ (reference sequence). Trimming left V 6 bases short and J 2 bases short, with 11 bases between. The CDR3 sequence is 13 residues long. Sequencing was performed with immunoSEQ multiplex PCR; in TCRdb, only in-frame clones are kept and a portion is missing. Among about 43,000 clones, over 85% were seen once, and the ten largest hold roughly 1.5%. Details on this clone: No antigen is known for it.

Findings of the study overall: In patients with graft-donor T cell macrochimerism, allograft graft-versus-host to host-versus-graft clonal ratios were high. Recipient marrow showed GvH clones, some seen first in ileum or blood.

The genes are TRBV7-9 and TRBJ2-7; the D is unclear. The clonotype was recovered from a human patient who received an intestinal transplant, so some T cells may come from the graft donor. This material consisted of PBMCs, taken about 11 months after intestinal transplant. CDR3 in DNA: TGTGCCAGCAGGGCGGAGCCCCCCTACGAGCAGTACTTC. Translated, it gives CASRAEPPYEQYF.